This T cell receptor beta chain derives from a study of T cell responses to AZD1222 COVID-19 vaccine. Trimming left V 2 bases short and J 9 bases short, with 7 bases between. The CDR3 sequence is 11 residues long. The germline V gene encodes CDR1 LGHDT and CDR2 YNNKEL (reference sequence). As concerns this clone: Its antigen is unknown.

TCRdb's copy holds only in-frame clones and misses some; the assay was immunoSEQ multiplex PCR. The table has some 190,000 clones, almost 95% seen once. Whole-study results and caveats: The study identified only 6 or 7 AZD1222 recipients as seropositive at baseline. Epitopes outside B.1.351 and B.1.1.7 mutated regions reportedly drew nearly half of spike TCRs. Scientists sampled the repertoires only once the peak T cell response had passed.

This TCR was sampled from an adult in good health. Sequenced material: peripheral blood, taken on day 0 of AZD1222 vaccination. The genes are TRBV3-1 (or the pseudogene TRBV3-2) and TRBJ1-2; no clear D. This CDR3 reads CASSQHGSYTF. Written as DNA, the CDR3 is TGTGCCAGCAGCCAACATGGAAGCTACACCTTC.